This entry features one TCR beta chain sequence. Its antigen is unknown. The CDR3 covers 13 residues. The V segment lost 10 bases and the J segment 7 bases; nucleotides outside the gene matches: 12. The V gene's germline CDR1 is SNHLY and CDR2 FYNNEI. These data come from a study of untreated major depressive disorder. Only in-frame clones appear in the TCRdb table, and some are missing; sequencing was by immunoSEQ multiplex PCR. The data show more than 20,000 clones, around 93% seen once. Overall study findings and caveats: Depressed patients' CD4+ T cells carried increased TRBV05-01 (Vbeta 5.1) usage versus control CD4+ T cells.

The genes are TRBV2 and TRBJ1-2; 7 nucleotides line up with TRBD1. This TCR was recovered from a man under 40 in good health. Sample: CD4+ T cells from PBMCs. CDR3 protein: CATEGTEGPGYTF. DNA of the CDR3: TGTGCCACAGAAGGGACAGAGGGCCCTGGCTACACCTTC.